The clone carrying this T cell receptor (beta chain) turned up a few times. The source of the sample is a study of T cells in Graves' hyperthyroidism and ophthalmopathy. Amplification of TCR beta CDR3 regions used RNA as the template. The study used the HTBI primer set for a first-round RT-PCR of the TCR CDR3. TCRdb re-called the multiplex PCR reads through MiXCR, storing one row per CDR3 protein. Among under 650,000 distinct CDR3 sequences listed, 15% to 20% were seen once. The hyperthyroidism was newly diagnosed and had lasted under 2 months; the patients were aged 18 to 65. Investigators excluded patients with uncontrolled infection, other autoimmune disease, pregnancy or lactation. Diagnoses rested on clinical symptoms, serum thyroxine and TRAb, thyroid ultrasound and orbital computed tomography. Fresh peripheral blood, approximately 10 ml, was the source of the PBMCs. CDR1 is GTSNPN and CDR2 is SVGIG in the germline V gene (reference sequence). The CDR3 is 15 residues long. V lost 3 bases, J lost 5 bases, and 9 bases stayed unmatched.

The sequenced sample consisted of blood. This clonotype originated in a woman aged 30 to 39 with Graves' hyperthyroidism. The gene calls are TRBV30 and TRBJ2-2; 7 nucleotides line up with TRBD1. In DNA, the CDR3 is TGTGCCTGGAGGAGGGGGCAGGGAGATACCGGGGAGCTGTTTTTT. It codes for CAWRRGQGDTGELFF.